This T cell receptor beta chain was recorded in a study of CD8+ T cells in alopecia areata. Study overall: Patients received oral tofacitinib, 5 to 10 mg twice daily, for moderate-to-severe alopecia areata. Tofacitinib administration persisted for 6 to 18 months, succeeded by 6 months off drug.

This CDR3 is built from 15 residues. Germline V lookup: CDR1 PRHDT, CDR2 FYEKMQ (reference sequence). The junction had 2 bases not matched to a gene; V was cut back by 4 bases and J by 0 bases. The table lists this clone with a few counts. It was from alopecia areata patients that lesional scalp punch biopsies and peripheral blood were collected. After isolation, RNA underwent reverse transcription to generate cDNA as the sequencing template. Clones were read by immunoSEQ multiplex PCR, and TCRdb kept only the in-frame ones, dropping some. The table lists around 130,000 clones, roughly 54% of them singletons.

The genes are TRBV13 and TRBJ2-2; the match to TRBD1 covers 7 bases. This TCR was recovered from a human donor with alopecia areata. The sequences come from CD4+ T cells sorted from blood, collected at week 0. CDR3 amino acids: CASSSGTANTGELFF. The CDR3 bases are TGTGCCAGCAGCTCGGGGACAGCGAACACCGGGGAGCTGTTTTTT.